The clone carrying this T cell receptor (beta chain) was counted between two and nine times. Looked up from germline, CDR1 is SEHNR and CDR2 is FQNEAQ (reference sequence). V was pared by 5 bases and J by 0 bases, with 20 bases between. The CDR3 consists of 18 residues. The data originate from a study of blood T cell repertoires in COVID-19. In the study overall: The origin of the acute and convalescent COVID-19 samples was the United States, Italy and Spain. In each case, the material was cDNA or gDNA derived from T cells, B-cell-depleted T cells, or PBMCs.

The method was immunoSEQ multiplex PCR; TCRdb's version includes in-frame clones alone and lacks a portion of them. The table has tens of thousands of clones, more than 85% seen once; the top ten hold over 3%. Input material: peripheral blood. The source is a woman in her 70s with active COVID-19. The chain combines TRBV7-9 with TRBJ1-5, with D maybe TRBD1 (5 bases). This chain's CDR3 is CASSLGAGTRASNQPQHF. CDR3 DNA: TGTGCCAGCAGCCTTGGGGCAGGGACTAGGGCTAGCAATCAGCCCCAGCATTTT.